Listed below are T cell receptor beta chains from one sample, sequenced in a study of blood T cell repertoires in COVID-19. TCRdb's table, derived via immunoSEQ multiplex PCR, lists solely in-frame clones and lacks some. The sample shows under 250,000 clones, 80% to 85% of them seen only once. The sequenced material came from peripheral blood. These TCRs come from a man aged 45-65 years with active or convalescent COVID-19. Each CDR3 is given with its conserved first and last residue. Each record gives: D gene, clone size, V gene, J gene, CDR3 protein, CDR3 DNA. A D gene is named only where the DNA matches it firmly. Clone sizes are given selectively: once, few, many, or a class where the clone is expanded.

d_gene: .; abundance: .; v_gene: TRBV18; j_gene: TRBJ2-5; CDR3aa: CASSPPTGHVQETQYF; CDR3nt: TGTGCCAGCTCACCCCCAACGGGACATGTTCAAGAGACCCAGTACTTC
d_gene: .; abundance: .; v_gene: TRBV2; j_gene: TRBJ2-3; CDR3aa: CASSEVGGRYKDTQYF; CDR3nt: TGTGCCAGCAGTGAAGTCGGGGGGCGGTATAAAGATACGCAGTATTTT
d_gene: .; abundance: .; v_gene: TRBV29-1; j_gene: TRBJ1-1; CDR3aa: CSVVKGQNTEAFF; CDR3nt: TGCAGCGTTGTAAAGGGACAGAACACTGAAGCTTTCTTT
d_gene: .; abundance: .; v_gene: TRBV3-1/TRBV3-2; j_gene: TRBJ1-1; CDR3aa: CASSQDQGGTEAFF; CDR3nt: TGTGCCAGCAGCCAAGATCAGGGTGGGACTGAAGCTTTCTTT
d_gene: TRBD2; abundance: .; v_gene: TRBV5-4; j_gene: TRBJ2-5; CDR3aa: CASSSTRLAGQETQYF; CDR3nt: TGTGCCAGCAGCTCCACCCGACTAGCGGGCCAAGAGACCCAGTACTTC
d_gene: TRBD2; abundance: .; v_gene: TRBV3-1/TRBV3-2; j_gene: TRBJ2-1; CDR3aa: CASSLPRAGGASSYNEQFF; CDR3nt: TGTGCCAGCAGCCTCCCTAGGGCGGGGGGGGCGAGCTCCTACAATGAGCAGTTCTTC
d_gene: TRBD1; abundance: many; v_gene: TRBV7-9; j_gene: TRBJ2-2; CDR3aa: CASSARTGVNGELFF; CDR3nt: TGTGCCAGCAGCGCGAGGACAGGGGTTAACGGGGAGCTGTTTTTT
d_gene: .; abundance: .; v_gene: TRBV3-1/TRBV3-2; j_gene: TRBJ2-3; CDR3aa: CASSQGRDRTSTDTQYF; CDR3nt: TGTGCCAGCAGCCAAGGGAGGGACAGAACTAGCACAGATACGCAGTATTTT
d_gene: TRBD1; abundance: .; v_gene: TRBV6-2/TRBV6-3; j_gene: TRBJ1-3; CDR3aa: CASSGDRGSGNTIYF; CDR3nt: TGTGCCAGCAGCGGCGACAGGGGCTCTGGAAACACCATATATTTT
d_gene: .; abundance: .; v_gene: TRBV19; j_gene: TRBJ1-4; CDR3aa: CASSMGRPNEKLFF; CDR3nt: TGTGCCAGTAGTATGGGCCGACCAAATGAAAAACTGTTTTTT
d_gene: TRBD1; abundance: .; v_gene: TRBV5-1; j_gene: TRBJ2-1; CDR3aa: CASSLDQGARSNEQFF; CDR3nt: TGCGCCAGCAGCTTGGATCAGGGGGCGCGTAGCAATGAGCAGTTCTTC
d_gene: .; abundance: .; v_gene: TRBV7-2; j_gene: TRBJ2-7; CDR3aa: CASNQGTYEQYF; CDR3nt: TGTGCCAGCAACCAGGGGACCTACGAGCAGTACTTC
d_gene: .; abundance: medium-sized; v_gene: TRBV4-2; j_gene: TRBJ1-6; CDR3aa: CASSREARGSPLHF; CDR3nt: TGTGCCAGCAGCCGAGAGGCTAGGGGTTCACCCCTCCACTTT
d_gene: TRBD1; abundance: .; v_gene: TRBV27; j_gene: TRBJ1-4; CDR3aa: CASKQGFATNEKLFF; CDR3nt: TGTGCCAGCAAACAGGGGTTTGCAACTAATGAAAAACTGTTTTTT
d_gene: .; abundance: .; v_gene: TRBV9; j_gene: TRBJ2-5; CDR3aa: CASSEGVRGEETQYF; CDR3nt: TGTGCCAGCAGCGAGGGTGTAAGGGGCGAGGAGACCCAGTACTTC
d_gene: .; abundance: .; v_gene: TRBV18; j_gene: TRBJ1-2; CDR3aa: CASSPPGGYYGYTF; CDR3nt: TGTGCCAGCTCACCACCGGGGGGTTACTATGGCTACACCTTC
d_gene: TRBD1; abundance: .; v_gene: TRBV6-6; j_gene: TRBJ1-1; CDR3aa: CASSSETGVTEAFF; CDR3nt: TGTGCCAGCAGTTCCGAGACAGGGGTCACTGAAGCTTTCTTT
d_gene: .; abundance: .; v_gene: TRBV15; j_gene: TRBJ1-4; CDR3aa: CATSRQGEPNEKLFF; CDR3nt: TGTGCCACCAGCAGGCAGGGTGAACCTAATGAAAAACTGTTTTTT
d_gene: .; abundance: .; v_gene: TRBV6-2/TRBV6-3; j_gene: TRBJ1-1; CDR3aa: CASSYSRGFDTEAFF; CDR3nt: TGTGCCAGCAGTTACTCGAGAGGGTTTGACACTGAAGCTTTCTTT
d_gene: .; abundance: .; v_gene: TRBV5-5; j_gene: TRBJ2-7; CDR3aa: CASSLVGRDSSYEQYF; CDR3nt: TGTGCCAGCAGCTTGGTGGGCAGGGATAGCTCCTACGAGCAGTACTTC
d_gene: .; abundance: .; v_gene: TRBV28; j_gene: TRBJ1-6; CDR3aa: CASWGSSGVGSPLHF; CDR3nt: TGTGCCAGCTGGGGGTCTTCAGGGGTGGGTTCACCCCTCCACTTT
d_gene: TRBD2; abundance: many; v_gene: TRBV7-2; j_gene: TRBJ2-3; CDR3aa: CASSSRTSGVGTDTQYF; CDR3nt: TGTGCCAGCAGCTCTAGGACTAGCGGGGTAGGCACAGATACGCAGTATTTT
d_gene: TRBD1; abundance: .; v_gene: TRBV18; j_gene: TRBJ2-7; CDR3aa: CASSTGTGDPYEQYF; CDR3nt: TGTGCCAGCTCAACCGGGACAGGGGATCCCTACGAGCAGTACTTC
d_gene: .; abundance: .; v_gene: TRBV30; j_gene: TRBJ1-6; CDR3aa: CAWRLGGRMGGSPLHF; CDR3nt: TGTGCCTGGAGGCTCGGGGGACGCATGGGAGGTTCACCCCTCCACTTT
d_gene: .; abundance: .; v_gene: TRBV28; j_gene: TRBJ2-7; CDR3aa: CASSLLTHTYEQYF; CDR3nt: TGTGCCAGCAGTTTGCTCACACATACCTACGAGCAGTACTTC
d_gene: .; abundance: .; v_gene: TRBV27; j_gene: TRBJ1-2; CDR3aa: CASSSSLRGSYGYTF; CDR3nt: TGTGCCAGCAGTTCTTCCCTCCGGGGGAGCTATGGCTACACCTTC
d_gene: .; abundance: .; v_gene: TRBV10-1; j_gene: TRBJ2-7; CDR3aa: CASPQPKDYSYEQYF; CDR3nt: TGCGCCAGCCCACAACCGAAGGACTACTCCTACGAGCAGTACTTC
d_gene: .; abundance: .; v_gene: TRBV27; j_gene: TRBJ1-6; CDR3aa: CASTPRRDSGNSPLHF; CDR3nt: TGTGCCAGCACCCCCCGGAGGGACTCAGGGAATTCACCCCTCCACTTT
d_gene: .; abundance: .; v_gene: TRBV5-6; j_gene: TRBJ2-7; CDR3aa: CASSSVVQGAYEQYF; CDR3nt: TGTGCCAGCAGCTCTGTAGTACAGGGAGCCTACGAGCAGTACTTC
d_gene: .; abundance: .; v_gene: TRBV15; j_gene: TRBJ2-5; CDR3aa: CATSRDLSNSRQETQYF; CDR3nt: TGTGCCACCAGCAGAGATCTATCGAACAGCAGACAAGAGACCCAGTACTTC
d_gene: .; abundance: .; v_gene: TRBV19; j_gene: TRBJ1-5; CDR3aa: CASSTTGGSNQPQHF; CDR3nt: TGTGCCAGTAGTACGACAGGTGGAAGCAATCAGCCCCAGCATTTT
d_gene: .; abundance: .; v_gene: TRBV19; j_gene: TRBJ2-7; CDR3aa: CASSLDSLRSYEQYF; CDR3nt: TGTGCCAGTAGCCTAGACAGTCTAAGGTCCTACGAGCAGTACTTC
d_gene: TRBD1; abundance: .; v_gene: TRBV6-1; j_gene: TRBJ1-2; CDR3aa: CASSESDGRGRGYTF; CDR3nt: TGTGCCAGCAGTGAAAGCGATGGCAGGGGGCGCGGCTACACCTTC
d_gene: TRBD1; abundance: once; v_gene: TRBV11-2; j_gene: TRBJ1-2; CDR3aa: CASSLGTAHPYGYTF; CDR3nt: TGTGCCAGCAGCCTCGGGACAGCCCATCCCTATGGCTACACCTTC
d_gene: .; abundance: .; v_gene: TRBV29-1; j_gene: TRBJ1-2; CDR3aa: CSVGREGGYTF; CDR3nt: TGCAGCGTTGGAAGGGAGGGTGGCTACACCTTC
d_gene: TRBD1; abundance: .; v_gene: TRBV9; j_gene: TRBJ2-7; CDR3aa: CASSVDGTGALEQYF; CDR3nt: TGTGCCAGCAGCGTAGATGGGACAGGGGCACTGGAGCAGTACTTC
d_gene: .; abundance: .; v_gene: TRBV5-1; j_gene: TRBJ2-1; CDR3aa: CASSPGQNLYNEQFF; CDR3nt: TGCGCCAGCAGCCCCGGACAGAATCTATACAATGAGCAGTTCTTC
d_gene: TRBD1; abundance: .; v_gene: TRBV3-1/TRBV3-2; j_gene: TRBJ1-1; CDR3aa: CASREQGAYTEAFF; CDR3nt: TGTGCCAGCAGAGAACAGGGGGCTTACACTGAAGCTTTCTTT
d_gene: .; abundance: .; v_gene: TRBV5-6; j_gene: TRBJ2-7; CDR3aa: CASSPGAYEQYF; CDR3nt: TGTGCCAGCAGCCCCGGGGCCTACGAGCAGTACTTC
d_gene: TRBD2; abundance: .; v_gene: TRBV7-9; j_gene: TRBJ2-3; CDR3aa: CASRGTSGTTDTQYF; CDR3nt: TGTGCCAGCAGAGGGACTAGCGGGACCACAGATACGCAGTATTTT
d_gene: TRBD1; abundance: .; v_gene: TRBV27; j_gene: TRBJ1-6; CDR3aa: CASSLVARTGASPLHF; CDR3nt: TGTGCCAGCAGTTTAGTAGCCCGGACAGGGGCTTCACCCCTCCACTTT
d_gene: .; abundance: few; v_gene: TRBV6-5; j_gene: TRBJ1-2; CDR3aa: CASGPYGYTF; CDR3nt: TGTGCCAGCGGGCCTTATGGCTACACCTTC
d_gene: TRBD1; abundance: .; v_gene: TRBV7-9; j_gene: TRBJ1-6; CDR3aa: CASSSQGATYNSPLHF; CDR3nt: TGTGCCAGCAGCTCACAGGGGGCTACCTATAATTCACCCCTCCACTTT
d_gene: .; abundance: .; v_gene: TRBV24-1; j_gene: TRBJ1-1; CDR3aa: CATSDMANTEAFF; CDR3nt: TGTGCCACCAGTGATATGGCGAACACTGAAGCTTTCTTT
d_gene: TRBD2; abundance: once; v_gene: TRBV28; j_gene: TRBJ2-1; CDR3aa: CASIPAGGAYNEQFF; CDR3nt: TGTGCCAGCATTCCGGCGGGGGGGGCCTACAATGAGCAGTTCTTC